The text below deals with one TCR beta chain. The antigen is undetermined. Germline CDR1 is SQVTM and CDR2 is ANQGSEA. The CDR3 has 16 residues. V lost 4 bases and J lost 4; bases outside the gene matches: 9. The data stem from a study of cytomegalovirus exposure and HLA in healthy donors. Regarding the study as a whole: In a later analysis, an Asian-associated ancestry cluster reportedly showed fewer N-insertions than the approximately 620-donor mean. Association of a missense DCLRE1C variant with TCR beta V- and J-gene trimming was reported in a later analysis.

Primers: 60 Vbeta forward and 13 Jbeta reverse. Produced via immunoSEQ multiplex PCR; TCRdb's table is partial and in-frame only. The sample holds fewer than 250,000 clones; approximately 86% are singletons and the top ten take approximately 2%. The V and J genes are TRBV29-1 and TRBJ2-3; 12 bases line up with TRBD2. The TCR sequence derives from a woman under 30 in good health and CMV-seronegative. Sequenced material: PBMCs. CDR3 loop: CSVAGLAGGGADTQYF. The CDR3 DNA is TGCAGCGTTGCTGGCCTAGCGGGAGGGGGGGCAGATACGCAGTATTTT.